This entry lists 32 T cell receptor beta chains sequenced from one sample in a study of somatic mutations in cytotoxic T cells in rheumatoid arthritis (TCRdb year 2017). Preparation of the library involved the immunoSEQ multiplex PCR assay. Here the immuneACCESS table is served through TCRdb, limited to in-frame sequences with V and J called. Missing clones are a known gap in these copies; in checked studies unresolved V genes cover under half, and the rest lacks a known reason. Here the sample has approximately 20,000 clones; about four fifths occur a single time. The ten largest clones take up approximately 11% of the sample. Sequencing used CD8+ T cells sorted from blood. These TCRs come from a man younger than 35 with rheumatoid arthritis.

V gene TRBV6-5 combines with J gene TRBJ1-1, with TRBD1 identical over 9 bases. Germline V gene sequence: CDR1 MNHEY, CDR2 SVGAGI. This CDR3 has 14 amino acids. J was trimmed by 0 bases and V by 6 bases; bases with no gene match: 2. The CDR3 here is CASSRDRVNTEAFF. The CDR3 nucleotides are TGTGCCAGCAGCCGGGACAGGGTGAACACTGAAGCTTTCTTT.

J is TRBJ2-7 and V is TRBV29-1; possible D gene TRBD1, 6 bases. Trimming removed 6 bases at V and 5 bases at J, with 17 bases between. This CDR3 is 13 amino acids long. Germline CDR1 SQVTM, CDR2 ANQGSEA. CDR3 loop: CSVSLGAGDEQYF. CDR3 coding DNA: TGCAGCGTCTCCCTGGGGGCCGGGGACGAGCAGTACTTC.

V is TRBV4-1 and J is TRBJ1-6; D possibly corresponds to TRBD1 (6 bases). The CDR3 has 14 amino acids. CDR1 and CDR2 (germline): MGHRA, YSYEKL. The V and J ends lost 8 bases and 10 bases respectively, with 18 bases between them. The chain's CDR3 is CASSYYQGLSPLHF. Here the CDR3 DNA reads TGCGCCAGCTCCTATTATCAGGGGCTCTCACCCCTCCACTTT.

This chain links TRBV6-1 with TRBJ1-1; D gene uncertain. V lost 6 bases and J lost 6, with 11 bases in between. CDR1 MNHNS and CDR2 SASEGT come from the germline V gene. The CDR3 consists of 12 residues. The DNA for the CDR3 is TGTGCCAGCAGAGAGGGTGTACCTGAAGCTTTCTTT. This encodes CASREGVPEAFF.

The genes are TRBV28 and TRBJ1-1, with 10 bases matching TRBD1. After removal of 2 bases from V and 4 bases from J, the junction contained 7 bases not matched to a gene. The CDR3 is 16 residues long. The germline V gene encodes CDR1 MDHEN and CDR2 SYDVKM. CDR3 sequence reads: CASSLSRDRGSTEAFF. In nucleotides, the CDR3 is TGTGCCAGCAGTTTAAGCCGGGACAGGGGTAGCACTGAAGCTTTCTTT.

The rearrangement uses TRBV29-1 and TRBJ2-5; TRBD1 agrees at 8 bases. The V and J ends lost 7 bases and 5 bases, in that order; junction bases with no gene match: 9. CDR1 SQVTM and CDR2 ANQGSEA come from the germline V gene. The CDR3 has 13 amino acids. The CDR3 loop is CSGRAGGEETQYF. In nucleotides, the CDR3 is TGCAGCGGGAGGGCAGGGGGCGAGGAGACCCAGTACTTC.

The rearrangement uses TRBV2 and TRBJ1-5, with 9 bases matching TRBD1. The V gene end was trimmed by 6 bases and the J gene end by 2 bases; junction bases not matched to a gene: 5. The CDR3 is made up of 15 amino acids. The germline V gene encodes CDR1 SNHLY and CDR2 FYNNEI. The CDR3 reads CASRETGGGNQPQHF. For the CDR3, the DNA is TGTGCCAGCAGAGAGACAGGGGGAGGCAATCAGCCCCAGCATTTT.

The rearrangement links TRBV11-2 to TRBJ1-1, with unresolved D. The germline gives CDR1 SGHAT, CDR2 FQNNGV. This CDR3 is 15 amino acids long. The ends were cut back, 5 bases at V and 1 base at J, with 14 bases in the middle. The CDR3 DNA follows: TGTGCCAGCAGCCCCCTAGGGCTGAAGAACACTGAAGCTTTCTTT. Its translation is CASSPLGLKNTEAFF.

The rearrangement uses TRBV7-8 and TRBJ1-3; D remains ambiguous. CDR3 length: 14 residues. Trimming removed 1 base from V and 4 bases from J, with 8 bases in between. Germline V gives CDR1 SGHVS, CDR2 FQNEAQ. The DNA for the CDR3 is TGTGCCAGCAGCTTAGTGAACGGAGGAAACACCATATATTTT. This codes for CASSLVNGGNTIYF.

The chain uses TRBV6-1 and TRBJ2-5; D unclear. The CDR3 covers 12 residues. Trimming left V 6 bases short and J 3 bases short, with 8 bases between. Germline V CDR1 and CDR2: MNHNS, SASEGT. The DNA for the CDR3 is TGTGCCAGCAGCCCAAACAAAGAGACCCAGTACTTC. Its protein is CASSPNKETQYF.

This clone was seen once. The chain recombines TRBV27 with TRBJ2-2, with TRBD2 matching 10 bases. This CDR3 contains 14 residues. V was clipped by 2 bases and J by 7 bases; unmatched bases: 1. The germline V gene encodes CDR1 MNHEY and CDR2 SMNVEV (reference sequence). CDR3 DNA: TGTGCCAGCAGTTTAAGGACTAGCGGCGGGGAGCTGTTTTTT. Amino acid sequence: CASSLRTSGGELFF.

The count of this clone is one. The chain has TRBV21-1 and TRBJ2-7; the table's D call TRBD1 went unverified against the DNA. TRBV21-1 is assigned pseudogene status. The CDR3 totals 14 residues. DNA of the CDR3: TGTGCCAGCAGCAACAGGGGGATTAGATACGAGCAGTACTTC. This encodes CASSNRGIRYEQYF.

The rearrangement joins TRBV4-3 to TRBJ2-6, with a possible D match to TRBD1 (5 bases). Germline V gene lookup returns CDR1 LGHNA and CDR2 YSLEER. Trimming took off 3 bases at V and 3 bases at J, with 9 bases between the two ends. The CDR3 is made up of 15 amino acids. The chain's CDR3 is CASSQYTGGANVLTF. As DNA, the CDR3 is TGCGCCAGCAGCCAGTATACAGGTGGGGCCAACGTCCTGACTTTC.

This chain connects TRBV6-4 to TRBJ2-3; TRBD2 agrees at 9 bases. This CDR3 is 14 amino acids long. V shed 3 bases, J shed 4 bases, and the junction held 2 bases outside the gene matches. Germline-derived CDR1 and CDR2 are MRHNA and SNTAGT. CDR3 protein: CASSEGGGADTQYF. The CDR3 nucleotides are TGTGCCAGCAGTGAAGGCGGGGGGGCAGATACGCAGTATTTT.

This chain links TRBV11-2 with TRBJ1-1; 8 bases map to TRBD1. This CDR3 is 12 amino acids long. Germline V CDR1 and CDR2: SGHAT, FQNNGV. Trimming removed 5 bases from V and 8 bases from J; junction bases left unmatched: 4. In DNA form, the CDR3 reads TGTGCCAGCAGCCGGACAGGGTTGGAAGCTTTCTTT. Residues: CASSRTGLEAFF.

As concerns this clone: This CDR3 is missing its conserved last phenylalanine or tryptophan, likely due to a read error. Because the CDR3's place on the DNA is in doubt, the DNA is left out and the CDR3 is given as listed by TCRdb. The rearrangement uses TRBV21-1 and TRBJ1-2. TRBV21-1 corresponds to a pseudogene. The CDR3 numbers 8 amino acids, ends counted. The CDR3 spells CASSNLPR.

The V call is TRBV30, the J call TRBJ2-7; 7 nucleotides match TRBD1. V shed 7 bases and J 1 base; nucleotides not matched to a gene: 13. Germline loops: CDR1 GTSNPN, CDR2 SVGIG (reference sequence). CDR3 length: 15 amino acids. CDR3 protein: CAYHGQEMVSYEQYF. Here the CDR3 DNA reads TGTGCCTACCACGGACAGGAGATGGTATCCTACGAGCAGTACTTC.

CDR3 in amino acids: CALSWGYYGYTF. DNA of the CDR3: TGTGCCCTCTCCTGGGGGTACTATGGCTACACCTTC. The chain couples TRBV30 to TRBJ1-2; a possible D gene is TRBD1 (5 bases). This CDR3 is built from 12 residues. CDR1 and CDR2 from the germline V gene are GTSNPN and SVGIG (reference sequence). V lost 8 bases and J 3 bases, leaving 13 bases between the germline ends.

The rearrangement joins TRBV21-1 to TRBJ2-7; TRBD2, the table's D call, lacks a check against the DNA. TRBV21-1 constitutes a pseudogene. The CDR3 is 14 residues long. This chain's CDR3 is CASSKRASGYEQYF. The DNA of the CDR3 is TGTGCCAGCAGCAAACGCGCTAGCGGCTACGAGCAGTACTTC.

In nucleotides, the CDR3 is TGTGCCAGCATGGGGAGCGGGGTGGCGGACAATGAGCAGTTCTTC. Residues: CASMGSGVADNEQFF. The chain employs TRBV2 and TRBJ2-1; 7 bases match TRBD2. Germline-derived CDR1 and CDR2 are SNHLY and FYNNEI. V was clipped by 7 bases and J by 5 bases; unmatched bases: 11. The CDR3 runs 15 residues.

This clone came up a few times. V usage is TRBV23-1 and J usage is TRBJ2-7, with D hard to call. TRBV23-1 falls under the ORF class, with uncertain function. This CDR3 is built from 11 residues. In DNA, the CDR3 is TGCGTCGGTGACTTGTCCTACGAGCAGTACTTC. This translates into CVGDLSYEQYF.

The chain is built from TRBV4-2 and TRBJ2-2; D is unclear. This CDR3 has 13 residues. With 0 bases removed from V and 5 bases from J, the gap between germline ends came to 4 bases. Germline V gene lookup returns CDR1 LGHNA and CDR2 YNFKEQ. The CDR3 is CASSQDSTGELFF. CDR3 bases: TGTGCCAGCAGCCAAGATAGTACCGGGGAGCTGTTTTTT.

Here the CDR3 reads CASSFQTGYTF. CDR3 DNA: TGTGCCAGCAGCTTTCAGACGGGCTACACCTTC. The chain carries TRBV7-8 and TRBJ1-2; D uncertain. CDR1 is SGHVS and CDR2 is FQNEAQ in the germline V gene. The CDR3 sequence is 11 residues long. V was clipped by 3 bases and J by 8 bases, with 7 bases between them.

This clone was observed a few times. The rearrangement links TRBV30 to TRBJ2-7, with D possibly TRBD1 on 5 matching bases. The germline CDR1 and CDR2 sequences are GTSNPN and SVGIG (reference sequence). V lost 2 bases and J lost 6, with 11 bases in between. CDR3 size: 12 residues. The CDR3 bases are TGTGCCTGGAGTCTTCAGGGCGGCGAGCAGTACTTC. Translated, it gives CAWSLQGGEQYF.

V is TRBV28 and J is TRBJ2-7; perhaps D is TRBD1 or TRBD2 (5 bases each). Trimming cost V 2 bases and J 4 bases, with 24 bases left between them. Germline-derived CDR1 and CDR2 are MDHEN and SYDVKM. This CDR3 has 18 amino acids. Here the CDR3 DNA reads TGTGCCAGCAGTTTACCAATCCGGGACCCAGAATTGCGGTACGAGCAGTACTTC. The encoded protein is CASSLPIRDPELRYEQYF.

This clone occurred a few times. V usage is TRBV4-1 and J usage is TRBJ2-7, with unresolved D. The CDR3 is 16 amino acids. The V end lost 0 bases, the J end lost 1 base, and 13 bases lay between the germline ends. In germline, CDR1 is MGHRA, CDR2 YSYEKL. Here the CDR3 reads CASSQDLAAKSYEQYF. CDR3 bases: TGCGCCAGCAGCCAAGATTTGGCAGCAAAATCCTACGAGCAGTACTTC.

The CDR3 region is CASSLAGSSYNSPLHF. CDR3 in DNA: TGTGCCAGCAGCTTAGCTGGTAGCTCCTATAATTCACCCCTCCACTTT. The chain links TRBV13 to TRBJ1-6; D is unresolved. With 1 base removed from V and 0 bases from J, the gap between germline ends came to 7 bases. The CDR3 length is 16 residues. Germline assignment: CDR1 PRHDT and CDR2 FYEKMQ (reference sequence).

The V gene is TRBV7-9, the J gene TRBJ2-6, with 7 bases aligning to TRBD1. Trimming at V came to 4 bases and at J to 2 bases, leaving 5 bases not matched to a gene. The CDR3 is 16 residues long. CDR1 SEHNR and CDR2 FQNEAQ come from the germline V gene (reference sequence). The CDR3, as DNA: TGTGCCAGCAGCTCCGAAACAGGGGCTGGGGCCAACGTCCTGACTTTC. Translating it yields CASSSETGAGANVLTF.

J is TRBJ1-2 and V is TRBV28; TRBD1 agrees at 8 bases. Germline values: CDR1 MDHEN, CDR2 SYDVKM. The CDR3 is made up of 15 amino acids. Unmatched junction bases numbered 10, after V lost 6 bases and J lost 4 bases. CDR3 loop: CASRSRTGISYGYTF. The CDR3 region has the DNA TGTGCCAGCAGAAGTCGGACAGGGATCTCCTATGGCTACACCTTC.

The rearrangement uses TRBV6-1 and TRBJ2-7; D remains unclear. V lost 2 bases and J lost 3, with 17 bases in between. Germline CDR1 MNHNS, CDR2 SASEGT. The CDR3 runs to 16 residues. The CDR3 spells CASSEPKSGFYYEQYF. The CDR3 DNA follows: TGTGCCAGCAGTGAACCTAAGTCGGGCTTTTACTACGAGCAGTACTTC.

The J gene is TRBJ2-1, the V gene TRBV4-1, with TRBD2 matching over 8 bases. V lost 0 bases and J lost 7; bases outside the gene matches: 14. Looked up from germline, CDR1 is MGHRA and CDR2 is YSYEKL. This CDR3 is built from 18 residues. The CDR3 DNA reads as TGCGCCAGCAGCCAAGATCGTTCCCCCCGGGGGGGCTGGAATGAGCAGTTCTTC. It codes for CASSQDRSPRGGWNEQFF.

This clone was detected only once. This chain links TRBV28 with TRBJ1-3; D perhaps matches TRBD1 (5 bases). This CDR3 comprises 17 residues. With 4 bases removed from V and 3 bases from J, the gap between germline ends came to 19 bases. Germline V gives CDR1 MDHEN, CDR2 SYDVKM. CDR3 sequence reads: CASSSLQGSRSGNTIYF. CDR3 in DNA: TGTGCCAGCAGTTCTCTTCAGGGATCTAGGAGTGGAAACACCATATATTTT.